This T cell receptor beta chain was documented in a study of Ad26.COV2.S vaccination and SARS-CoV-2 variants. Study details: The vaccine Ad26.COV2.S was put into the muscle once, or twice with 56 days between. Study conclusions and caveats: Marked by substantial breadth, spike-specific CD8+ and CD4+ T cell responses were reportedly seen after vaccination.

The V gene's germline CDR1 is SGHTA and CDR2 FQGTGA. There are 15 residues in the CDR3. The V end was cut by 4 bases, the J end by 2 bases, with 9 bases between. The treatment here: over 15 received Ad26.COV2.S at low or high dose, single or two shots; 5 received placebo; per-sample allocation not given. Day 63 after the first injection of vaccine or placebo was the sampling time. In Boston, the donor was an adult between 18-55 years of age. Spike of the Wuhan-strain SARS-CoV-2 was expressed by an Ad26 vector, which formed the vaccine. Produced via immunoSEQ multiplex PCR; TCRdb's table is partial and in-frame only. The sample has roughly 460,000 clones; around 89% are singletons. A note on this clone: Its matching antigen is unknown.

Specimen: peripheral blood, collected in a trial of Ad26.COV2.S vaccine versus placebo. The chain joins TRBV7-3 to TRBJ1-6; a weak D match, TRBD1 (5 bases). The sequence was collected from a person aged 18-60 years who received the Ad26.COV2.S COVID-19 vaccine or a placebo. As DNA, the CDR3 is TGTGCCAGCAGCTCGGGGGAGGCCTATAATTCACCCCTCCACTTT. Amino acid sequence: CASSSGEAYNSPLHF. The whole variable domain, remainder taken from reference TRBV7-3 and TRBJ1-6, is GAGVSQTPSNKVTEKGKYVELRCDPISGHTALYWYRQSLGQGPEFLIYFQGTGAADDSGLPNDRFFAVRPEGSVSTLKIQRTERGDSAVYLCASSSGEAYNSPLHFGNGTRLTVT.